Listed here are 25 T cell receptor beta chains from one sample, sequenced in a study of blood T cell repertoires in COVID-19. Generated by immunoSEQ multiplex PCR, the TCRdb table keeps only in-frame clones and is missing some. Here the sample spans approximately 240,000 clones, around 85% being singletons. Source material: peripheral blood. The receptor set was obtained from a woman aged 35 to 49 with active or convalescent COVID-19.

V and J are TRBV5-6 and TRBJ1-3, with 10 bases identical to TRBD1. The CDR3 loop spans 15 amino acids. The trim removed 5 bases at V and 4 bases at J, leaving 6 bases unmatched. Germline CDR1 reads SGHDT; CDR2 reads YYEEEE. CDR3 bases: TGTGCCAGCAGACGGACAGGGGGGGACGGAAACACCATATATTTT. Protein: CASRRTGGDGNTIYF.

The chain employs TRBV15 and TRBJ1-1; D is possibly TRBD1 (6 bases). Between the trimmed V and J ends, which lost 1 base and 0 bases, there was a span of 12 bases. Germline V gene sequence: CDR1 LNHNV, CDR2 YYDKDF (reference sequence). The CDR3 runs 16 residues. CDR3 region: CATSRGMTGLNTEAFF. Written as DNA, the CDR3 is TGTGCCACCAGCAGAGGGATGACAGGCCTGAACACTGAAGCTTTCTTT. Full variable domain (outside the CDR3, taken from reference TRBV15 and TRBJ1-1): DAMVIQNPRYQVTQFGKPVTLSCSQTLNHNVMYWYQQKSSQAPKLLFHYYDKDFNNEADTPDNFQSRRPNTSFCFLDIRSPGLGDTAMYLCATSRGMTGLNTEAFFGQGTRLTVV.

The J gene is TRBJ1-2, the V gene TRBV7-9, with a possible D match to TRBD1 (5 bases). The CDR3 loop spans 14 amino acids. Trimming took off 7 bases at V and 1 base at J, with 13 bases between the two ends. Germline CDR1 reads SEHNR; CDR2 reads FQNEAQ (reference sequence). CDR3 sequence: CASNPGGGNYGYTF. The CDR3 bases are TGTGCCAGCAATCCCGGGGGGGGTAACTATGGCTACACCTTC.

For this clone: Different DNA sequences within this sample yield the same CDR3. This chain uses TRBV6-5 with TRBJ1-1; D may be TRBD1 (6 bases). CDR1 MNHEY and CDR2 SVGAGI come from the germline V gene. V lost 0 bases to trimming and J lost 3 bases, with 8 bases between them. The CDR3 contains 14 residues. The DNA for the CDR3 is TGTGCCAGCAGTTACTCAGGGGGAGACACTGAAGCTTTCTTT. Its translation is CASSYSGGDTEAFF.

The CDR3 is CASSLPGGGPNEQFF. The CDR3, as DNA: TGCGCCAGCAGCTTGCCAGGGGGCGGTCCCAATGAGCAGTTCTTC. The V call is TRBV5-1, the J call TRBJ2-1; 8 bases line up with TRBD1. In germline, CDR1 is SGHRS, CDR2 YFSETQ. The V and J ends lost 1 base and 6 bases, in that order; junction bases with no gene match: 6. CDR3 length: 15 amino acids.

CDR3 region: CASSQQETSTDTQYF. CDR3 DNA: TGCGCCAGCAGCCAACAGGAAACTAGCACAGATACGCAGTATTTT. This chain links TRBV5-1 with TRBJ2-3; possibly TRBD1 for D (5 bases). The V end lost 4 bases, the J end lost 0 bases, and 12 bases lay between the germline ends. This CDR3 contains 15 residues. Germline values: CDR1 SGHRS, CDR2 YFSETQ.

This chain joins TRBV6-6 and TRBJ1-4; perhaps TRBD1 as D (6 bases). The CDR3 consists of 15 residues. The V gene's germline CDR1 is MNHNY and CDR2 SVGAGI (reference sequence). Trimming pared 5 bases from V and 7 bases from J, leaving 17 bases between. CDR3 amino acids: CASSPRGTQTEKLFF. The CDR3 bases are TGTGCCAGCAGTCCAAGGGGGACCCAGACTGAAAAACTGTTTTTT.

As to this clone: At one of its ends the junction is not consistent with the germline gene, which may arise from a read error. The V call is TRBV6-6, the J call TRBJ2-7, with D possibly matching TRBD1 (6 bases). The CDR3 runs to 11 residues. Germline CDR1 reads MNHNY; CDR2 reads SVGAGI (reference sequence). The CDR3 DNA follows: TGTGCCAGCAGTTATGGGGGCAAAGTATGGTTC. It codes for CASSYGGKVWF.

The CDR3 DNA reads as TGTGCCATCAGCCGGGGGAACCACGAGCAGTACGTC. It specifies CAISRGNHEQYV. The rearrangement joins TRBV10-3 to TRBJ2-7; the D gene is possibly TRBD2 (6 bases). Germline V CDR1 and CDR2: ENHRY, SYGVKD. The CDR3 contains 12 residues. V was clipped by 6 bases and J by 5 bases, with 11 bases between them.

This clone was seen repeatedly, ten times or more. J is TRBJ2-5 and V is TRBV7-9, with D maybe TRBD1 (5 bases). Trimming shortened V by 3 bases and J by 2 bases, and 19 bases separated the two germline ends. The CDR3 has 17 residues. The V gene's germline CDR1 is SEHNR and CDR2 FQNEAQ (reference sequence). The CDR3 loop reads CASSFGRTGFRQETQYF. The CDR3 coding sequence is TGTGCCAGCAGCTTCGGCCGAACAGGCTTTAGACAAGAGACCCAGTACTTC.

The chain carries TRBV6-1 and TRBJ2-7; D call uncertain. V lost 1 base, J lost 3 bases, and 10 bases lay in between. The CDR3 runs to 14 residues. Germline lookup yields CDR1 MNHNS and CDR2 SASEGT. CDR3 sequence (DNA): TGTGCCAGCAGTGAAGACAGTGCTTACTACGAGCAGTACGTC. It encodes CASSEDSAYYEQYV.

V gene TRBV19 combines with J gene TRBJ1-4; D perhaps matches TRBD1 (5 bases). The CDR3 length is 14 residues. Germline CDR1 and CDR2: LNHDA and SQIVND (reference sequence). Trimming removed 11 bases at V and 2 bases at J, with 15 bases between. This chain's CDR3 is CACMGRGTNEKLFF. The CDR3 coding sequence is TGTGCCTGCATGGGGCGGGGGACTAATGAAAAACTGTTTTTT.

This clone was counted a single time. The chain couples TRBV7-9 to TRBJ1-1, with D unresolved. Between the trimmed V and J ends, which lost 5 bases and 1 base, there was a span of 11 bases. The CDR3 is 14 residues long. CDR1 is SEHNR, CDR2 FQNEAQ, per germline (reference sequence). This CDR3 is CASSHSLRNTEAFF. The CDR3 nucleotides read TGTGCCAGCAGCCACAGCCTCCGGAACACTGAAGCTTTCTTT. Complete variable domain (other parts from reference TRBV7-9 and TRBJ1-1): DTGVSQNPRHKITKRGQNVTFRCDPISEHNRLYWYRQTLGQGPEFLTYFQNEAQLEKSRLLSDRFSAERPKGSFSTLEIQRTEQGDSAMYLCASSHSLRNTEAFFGQGTRLTVV.

The chain is built from TRBV12-1 and TRBJ1-5; TRBD1, the table's D call, was not compared with the DNA. TRBV12-1 is a listed pseudogene. This CDR3 is 11 amino acids long. The DNA of the CDR3 is TGTGCCAGCAGAAGGGGCCAGCCCCAGCATTTT. This codes for CASRRGQPQHF.

The rearrangement links TRBV6-6 to TRBJ2-3; 10 nucleotides match TRBD2. Germline lookup yields CDR1 MNHNY and CDR2 SVGAGI (reference sequence). The J segment lost 5 bases and the V segment lost 4 bases, leaving 3 bases of the junction unmatched. CDR3 length: 14 residues. As DNA, the CDR3 is TGTGCCAGCAGTTCCAGACTAGCGGGAGATACGCAGTATTTT. It translates to CASSSRLAGDTQYF.

The CDR3 DNA is TGTGCTAGTGGCTTCGGACAAATTGAAGCTTTCTTT. Its protein is CASGFGQIEAFF. This rearrangement joins TRBV12-5 to TRBJ1-1; a possible D gene is TRBD1 (5 bases). The length of the CDR3 is 12 residues. CDR1 LGHNT and CDR2 FRNRAP come from the germline V gene. V lost 6 bases and J lost 7, with 12 bases in between.

The chain joins TRBV19 to TRBJ1-5; 8 nucleotides align to TRBD1. Germline CDR1 is LNHDA and CDR2 is SQIVND (reference sequence). J was trimmed by 0 bases and V by 6 bases; bases with no gene match: 4. This CDR3 comprises 15 residues. CDR3 sequence reads: CASRRTGNSNQPQHF. The CDR3 DNA reads TGTGCCAGTAGGCGGACAGGGAATAGCAATCAGCCCCAGCATTTT.

The chain links TRBV12-3 or TRBV12-4 to TRBJ1-2; D not resolved. V shed 3 bases and J shed 3 bases, with 8 bases lying between them. This CDR3 region has 13 residues. The CDR3 sequence: CASSLSEDYGYTF. CDR3 DNA sequence: TGTGCCAGCAGTTTGTCAGAAGACTATGGCTACACCTTC.

The chain combines TRBV2 with TRBJ2-1; D is ambiguous. Trimming left V 3 bases short and J 6 bases short, with 6 bases between. The CDR3 spans 12 residues. Germline V gives CDR1 SNHLY, CDR2 FYNNEI. In DNA form, the CDR3 reads TGTGCCAGCAGTGAGGAGTTCAATGAGCAGTTCTTC. Amino acid sequence: CASSEEFNEQFF.

This clone was picked up a small number of times. The V call is TRBV19, the J call TRBJ1-2; TRBD1 matches at 9 bases. The V gene's germline CDR1 is LNHDA and CDR2 SQIVND (reference sequence). The length of the CDR3 is 11 residues. Losses at the gene ends were 9 bases for V and 6 bases for J; bases not matched to a gene: 2. The CDR3 sequence is CASGQGNGYTF. DNA for the CDR3: TGTGCCAGCGGACAGGGGAATGGCTACACCTTC.

The CDR3 DNA sequence: TGCGCCAGCAGCTTGTCACAGGGAGGGATGAACACTGAAGCTTTCTTT. It codes for CASSLSQGGMNTEAFF. V and J are TRBV5-1 and TRBJ1-1; TRBD1 might be the D (6 bases). V lost 1 base, J lost 0 bases, and 13 bases lay in between. Germline V gene lookup returns CDR1 SGHRS and CDR2 YFSETQ. The CDR3 is made up of 16 amino acids.

A single count supports this clone. CDR3: CASSPGGGNYEQYF. The CDR3 DNA is TGTGCCAGCAGCCCGGGGGGGGGCAACTACGAGCAGTACTTC. The chain is built from TRBV11-2 and TRBJ2-7; 8 positions match TRBD2. This CDR3 contains 14 residues. The junction had 6 bases not matched to a gene; V was cut back by 5 bases and J by 3 bases. CDR1 and CDR2 from the germline V gene are SGHAT and FQNNGV. Looking up the rest from reference TRBV11-2 and TRBJ2-7 gives the full variable domain: EAGVAQSPRYKIIEKRQSVAFWCNPISGHATLYWYQQILGQGPKLLIQFQNNGVVDDSQLPKDRFSAERLKGVDSTLKIQPAKLEDSAVYLCASSPGGGNYEQYFGPGTRLTVT.

This clone was counted only a few times. This rearrangement joins TRBV7-9 to TRBJ1-2; no firm D call. CDR1 is SEHNR, CDR2 FQNEAQ, per germline (reference sequence). The CDR3 runs 12 residues. V lost 5 bases, J lost 8 bases, and 12 bases lay in between. For the CDR3, the DNA is TGTGCCAGCAGCCCGCAGGAGGGCGGCTACACCTTC. It codes for CASSPQEGGYTF.

This clone was counted a single time. The chain links TRBV6-2 or TRBV6-3 to TRBJ2-2; TRBD2 might be the D (6 bases). Germline lookup yields CDR1 MNHEY and CDR2 SVGEGT. The CDR3 is 15 amino acids. V was shortened by 6 bases and J by 0 bases, with 11 bases between the two germline ends. CDR3: CASSWDFSNTGELFF. The DNA of the CDR3 is TGTGCCAGCAGCTGGGACTTTTCGAACACCGGGGAGCTGTTTTTT.

The chain is built from TRBV6-5 and TRBJ1-1; D is unresolved. The V and J ends lost 0 bases and 1 base respectively, with 9 bases between them. The germline V gene has CDR1 MNHEY and CDR2 SVGAGI. CDR3 size: 15 residues. This chain's CDR3 is CASSYSGGRNTEAFF. The CDR3 DNA follows: TGTGCCAGCAGTTACTCAGGAGGGAGGAACACTGAAGCTTTCTTT.